This TCR beta chain was profiled in a study of T cell responses to AZD1222 COVID-19 vaccine. Study overall: Pooling of second doses given at about 4 or about 12 weeks was done. Broader study findings: White British people made up most donors, females outnumbered males, and clonal diversity was possibly underestimated.

The V end lost 2 bases, the J end lost 6 bases, and 11 bases lay between the germline ends. The germline V gene has CDR1 WNHNN and CDR2 SYGVQD (reference sequence). The CDR3 has 14 residues. TCRdb's copy holds only in-frame clones and misses some; the assay was immunoSEQ multiplex PCR. The sample includes about 180,000 clones, approximately 86% of them seen just once. Worth noting for this clone: What it binds is not known.

V is TRBV10-1 and J is TRBJ2-4; perhaps D is TRBD1 or TRBD2 (6 bases each). Sequenced material: peripheral blood, taken on day 0 of AZD1222 vaccination. This TCR came from an adult in good health. The chain's CDR3 is CASSEGRGGNIQYF. Written as DNA, the CDR3 is TGCGCCAGCAGTGAGGGCAGGGGAGGAAACATTCAGTACTTC.